This T cell receptor beta chain was observed in a study of blood T cell repertoires in COVID-19. This clone appeared a single time. Cohort 3 recovered donors had two negative PCRs, clearance, or symptom resolution. Data came from immunoSEQ multiplex PCR; TCRdb stores just in-frame clones and leaves some out. The sample yields some 300,000 clones, 85% to 90% seen once. V gave up 1 base and J gave up 1 base, with 13 bases separating them. This CDR3 spans 16 amino acids. Germline V gene sequence: CDR1 MNHEY, CDR2 SVGAGI. Sample: PBMCs or T cells enriched from blood (not recorded which). V is TRBV6-5 and J is TRBJ1-1; D gene unclear. The receptor comes from a woman in her twenties or thirties who had recovered from COVID-19. CDR3 loop: CASSYYGREGNTEAFF. DNA of the CDR3: TGTGCCAGCAGTTACTACGGACGGGAGGGGAACACTGAAGCTTTCTTT.